The entry that follows covers one TCR beta chain sequence. Its antigen is not known. This entry comes from a study of monozygotic twins with inflammatory bowel disease. General study results and limits: Sharing of clonotypes with others was lower in IBD patients than in healthy twins, and this was especially so with disease activity.

Whole blood, unsorted for T cells, was the source of total RNA. Germline assignment: CDR1 MNHEY and CDR2 SMNVEV (reference sequence). This CDR3 has 16 amino acids. There were eight separate reactions per sample in which cDNA was made. Template switching added UMIs carrying a 6-nucleotide sample barcode. TCRdb reanalyzed the 5' RACE reads and collapses them to one entry per CDR3 protein, without DNA. Across about 43,000 distinct CDR3 sequences, the top ten clones capture about 4.9% of the sample. This receptor was identified in a human donor with ulcerative colitis or Crohn's disease, or a healthy co-twin of an affected twin (not recorded which). The specimen sequenced was blood. The V call is TRBV27, the J call TRBJ2-7; the TCRdb D gene call, TRBD1, has no DNA to confirm it. The CDR3 reads CASSILSGQGIYEQYF.